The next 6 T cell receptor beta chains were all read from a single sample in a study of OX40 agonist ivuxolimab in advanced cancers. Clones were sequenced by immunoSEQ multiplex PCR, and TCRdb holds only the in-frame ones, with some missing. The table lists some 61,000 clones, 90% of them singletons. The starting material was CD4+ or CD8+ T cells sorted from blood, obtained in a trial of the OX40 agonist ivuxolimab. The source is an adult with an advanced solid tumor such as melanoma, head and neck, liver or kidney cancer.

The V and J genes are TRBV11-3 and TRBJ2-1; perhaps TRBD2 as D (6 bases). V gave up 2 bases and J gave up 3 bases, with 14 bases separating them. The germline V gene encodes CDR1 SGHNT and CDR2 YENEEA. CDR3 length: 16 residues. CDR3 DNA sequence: TGTGCCAGCAGCTTAAATCGGGGAGGCCGCTACAATGAGCAGTTCTTC. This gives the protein CASSLNRGGRYNEQFF.

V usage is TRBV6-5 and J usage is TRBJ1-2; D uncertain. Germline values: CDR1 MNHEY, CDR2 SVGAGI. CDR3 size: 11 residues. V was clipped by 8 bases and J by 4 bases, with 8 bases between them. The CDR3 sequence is CASFRGYGYTF. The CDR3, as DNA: TGTGCCAGCTTCCGGGGCTATGGCTACACCTTC.

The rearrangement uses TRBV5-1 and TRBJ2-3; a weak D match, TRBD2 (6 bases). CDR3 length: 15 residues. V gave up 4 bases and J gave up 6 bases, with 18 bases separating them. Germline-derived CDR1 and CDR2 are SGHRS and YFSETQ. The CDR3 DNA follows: TGCGCCAGCAGCCCTGTTAGCGGAGGGCAGGATACGCAGTATTTT. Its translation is CASSPVSGGQDTQYF.

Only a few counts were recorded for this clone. DNA of the CDR3: TGTGCCAGCAGCGTTGGTCGGTCACCCCTCCACTTT. Its translation is CASSVGRSPLHF. V and J are TRBV2 and TRBJ1-6; D is uncertain. Germline V gene data show CDR1 as SNHLY and CDR2 as FYNNEI. The germline V and J ends were trimmed by 6 bases and 10 bases, with 10 bases remaining between them. CDR3 length: 12 amino acids. Drawing the rest from reference TRBV2 and TRBJ1-6, the complete variable domain is EPEVTQTPSHQVTQMGQEVILRCVPISNHLYFYWYRQILGQKVEFLVSFYNNEISEKSEIFDDQFSVERPDGSNFTLKIRSTKLEDSAMYFCASSVGRSPLHFGNGTRLTVT.

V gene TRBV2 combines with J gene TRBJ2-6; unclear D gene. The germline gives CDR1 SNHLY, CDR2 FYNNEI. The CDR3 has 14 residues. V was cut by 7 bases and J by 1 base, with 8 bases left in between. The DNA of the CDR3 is TGTGCCAGCACTGGTATTTCTGGGGCCAACGTCCTGACTTTC. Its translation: CASTGISGANVLTF.

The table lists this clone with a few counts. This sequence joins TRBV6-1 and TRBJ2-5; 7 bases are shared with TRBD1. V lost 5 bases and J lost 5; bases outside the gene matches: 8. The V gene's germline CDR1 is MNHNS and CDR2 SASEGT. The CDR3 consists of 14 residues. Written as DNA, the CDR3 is TGTGCCAGCAGTTTAGGGGGCCTTAGGGAGACCCAGTACTTC. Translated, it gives CASSLGGLRETQYF.